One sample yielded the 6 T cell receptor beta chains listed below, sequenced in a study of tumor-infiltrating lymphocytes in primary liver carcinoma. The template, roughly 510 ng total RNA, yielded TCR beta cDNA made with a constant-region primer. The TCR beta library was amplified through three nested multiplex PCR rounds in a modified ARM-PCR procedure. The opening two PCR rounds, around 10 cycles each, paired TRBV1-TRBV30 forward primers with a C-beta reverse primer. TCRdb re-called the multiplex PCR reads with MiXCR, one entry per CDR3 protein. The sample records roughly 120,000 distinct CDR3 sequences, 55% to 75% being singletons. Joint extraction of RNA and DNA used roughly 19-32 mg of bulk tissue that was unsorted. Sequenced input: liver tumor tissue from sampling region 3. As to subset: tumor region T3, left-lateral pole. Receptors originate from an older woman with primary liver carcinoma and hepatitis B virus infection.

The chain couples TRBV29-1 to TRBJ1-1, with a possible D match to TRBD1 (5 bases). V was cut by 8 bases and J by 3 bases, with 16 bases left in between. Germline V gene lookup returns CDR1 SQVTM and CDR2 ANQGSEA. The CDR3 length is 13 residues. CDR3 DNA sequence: TGCAGCTCCCGGGGACGGGGGGACACTGAAGCTTTCTTT. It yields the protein CSSRGRGDTEAFF. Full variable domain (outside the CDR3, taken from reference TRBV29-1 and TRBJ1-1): SAVISQKPSRDICQRGTSLTIQCQVDSQVTMMFWYRQQPGQSLTLIATANQGSEATYESGFVIDKFPISRPNLTFSTLTVSNMSPEDSSIYLCSSRGRGDTEAFFGQGTRLTVV.

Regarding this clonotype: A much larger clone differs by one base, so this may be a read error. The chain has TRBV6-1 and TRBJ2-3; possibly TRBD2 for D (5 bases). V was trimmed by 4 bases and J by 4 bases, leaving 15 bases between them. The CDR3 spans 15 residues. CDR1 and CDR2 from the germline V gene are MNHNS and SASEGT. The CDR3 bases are TGTGCCAGCAGTGTGGCTAGAGGGAGCTCAGATACGCAGTATTTT. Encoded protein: CASSVARGSSDTQYF.

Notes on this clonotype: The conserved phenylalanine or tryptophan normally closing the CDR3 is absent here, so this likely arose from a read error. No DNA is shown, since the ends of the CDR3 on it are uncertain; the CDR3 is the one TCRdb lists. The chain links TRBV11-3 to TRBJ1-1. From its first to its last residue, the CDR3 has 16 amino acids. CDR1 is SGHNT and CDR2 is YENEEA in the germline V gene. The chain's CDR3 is CASSLVGEYRNTEVFL.

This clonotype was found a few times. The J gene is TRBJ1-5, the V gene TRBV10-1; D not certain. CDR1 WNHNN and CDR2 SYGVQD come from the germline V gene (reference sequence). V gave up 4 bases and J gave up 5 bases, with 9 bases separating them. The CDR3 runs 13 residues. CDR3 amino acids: CASSGSLDQPQHF. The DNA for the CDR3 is TGCGCCAGCAGTGGGTCCTTAGATCAGCCCCAGCATTTT.

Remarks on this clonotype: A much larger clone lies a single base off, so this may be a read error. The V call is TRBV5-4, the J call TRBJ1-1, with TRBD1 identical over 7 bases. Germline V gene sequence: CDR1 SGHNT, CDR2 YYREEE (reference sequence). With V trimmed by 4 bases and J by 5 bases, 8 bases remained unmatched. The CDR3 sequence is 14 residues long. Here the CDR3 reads CASSPGGRGTEAFF. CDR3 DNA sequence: TGTGCCAGCAGCCCGGGGGGCAGGGGGACTGAAGCTTTCTTT. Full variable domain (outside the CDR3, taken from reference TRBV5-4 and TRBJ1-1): ETGVTQSPTHLIKTRGQQVTLRCSSQSGHNTVSWYQQALGQGPQFIFQYYREEENGRGNFPPRFSGLQFPNYSSELNVNALELDDSALYLCASSPGGRGTEAFFGQGTRLTVV.

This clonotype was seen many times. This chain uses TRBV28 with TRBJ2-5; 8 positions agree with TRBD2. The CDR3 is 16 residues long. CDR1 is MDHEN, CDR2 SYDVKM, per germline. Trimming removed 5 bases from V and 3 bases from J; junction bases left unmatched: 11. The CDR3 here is CASSRRGGRPEETQYF. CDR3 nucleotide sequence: TGTGCCAGCAGTCGACGGGGCGGGAGGCCGGAAGAGACCCAGTACTTC.